These 25 T cell receptor beta chains were sequenced from one sample in a study of blood T cells in healthy people across ages. Then a second PCR, running roughly 7 to 11 cycles, was carried out with a sample-barcoded 5' primer and a J-beta primer mix. MiXCR, run by TCRdb on the 5' RACE reads, gives a single entry per CDR3 protein. The data show 600,000 or so distinct CDR3 sequences, around 48% seen once. The sample was blood. The receptor source for this set is a man older than 75 in good health.

The chain links TRBV7-2 to TRBJ2-1, with a tentative D call TRBD1 (5 bases). Germline CDR1 SGHTA, CDR2 FQGNSA. The CDR3 is 14 residues long. V gave up 5 bases and J gave up 9 bases, with 17 bases separating them. DNA for the CDR3: TGTGCCAGCAGCCGCCGGAAGGGGCTCGGTGAGCAGTTCTTC. This translates into CASSRRKGLGEQFF.

The table lists this clonotype with many counts. This rearrangement joins TRBV18 to TRBJ1-6; 8 nucleotides agree with TRBD1. Germline V gives CDR1 KGHSH, CDR2 LQKENI. Trimming removed 6 bases from V and 7 bases from J; junction bases left unmatched: 8. The CDR3 covers 15 residues. DNA of the CDR3: TGTGCCAGCTCCCCTACGACAGGGGCGAATTCACCCCTCCACTTT. Protein sequence: CASSPTTGANSPLHF.

This chain connects TRBV7-2 to TRBJ2-3; D call uncertain. This CDR3 spans 15 amino acids. V gave up 2 bases and J gave up 5 bases, with 14 bases separating them. Germline CDR1 reads SGHTA; CDR2 reads FQGNSA. The CDR3, as DNA: TGTGCCAGCAGCTTAAGCGCCTCAAAGGGAGATACGCAGTATTTT. Translating it yields CASSLSASKGDTQYF.

This clonotype appeared many times. This chain connects TRBV7-3 to TRBJ2-5, with 9 positions matching TRBD1. CDR1 and CDR2 from the germline V gene are SGHTA and FQGTGA. This CDR3 contains 15 residues. Trimming at V came to 2 bases and at J to 5 bases, leaving 6 bases not matched to a gene. The CDR3 sequence: CASSLGTGLSETQYF. DNA for the CDR3: TGTGCCAGCAGCTTAGGGACAGGGTTATCGGAGACCCAGTACTTC.

The chain combines TRBV3-1 with TRBJ2-4, with D perhaps TRBD1 (5 bases). The J call may be mistaken, given a closer DNA end match to TRBJ2-7. This CDR3 region has 13 residues. CDR1 is LGHDT and CDR2 is YNNKEL in the germline V gene (reference sequence). In DNA, the CDR3 is TGTGCCAGCAGCCAAGCTAAGGGGCTCGAGCAGTACTTC. Its translation: CASSQAKGLEQYF.

The rearrangement joins TRBV15 to TRBJ2-3, with D hard to call. Trimming took off 0 bases at V and 2 bases at J, with 15 bases between the two ends. The germline CDR1 and CDR2 sequences are LNHNV and YYDKDF (reference sequence). The CDR3 contains 17 residues. The CDR3 loop is CATSRDVGGPSTDTQYF. CDR3 sequence (DNA): TGTGCCACCAGCAGAGATGTAGGCGGCCCTTCCACAGATACGCAGTATTTT. Full variable domain (outside the CDR3, taken from reference TRBV15 and TRBJ2-3): DAMVIQNPRYQVTQFGKPVTLSCSQTLNHNVMYWYQQKSSQAPKLLFHYYDKDFNNEADTPDNFQSRRPNTSFCFLDIRSPGLGDTAMYLCATSRDVGGPSTDTQYFGPGTRLTVL.

Remarks on this clonotype: The junction departs from the called germline gene at one end, perhaps through a read error. The chain joins TRBV5-1 to TRBJ2-5, with TRBD1 matching 7 bases. CDR1 and CDR2 from the germline V gene are SGHRS and YFSETQ. The CDR3 spans 14 residues. CDR3 residues: CACSLGQLQESQYF. CDR3 sequence (DNA): TGCGCCTGCAGCTTGGGACAGCTCCAAGAGTCCCAGTACTTC.

This chain uses TRBV5-5 with TRBJ2-7; D is possibly TRBD1 (5 bases). CDR1 and CDR2 from the germline V gene are SGHKS and YYEKEE (reference sequence). The CDR3 has 16 residues. V lost 2 bases to trimming and J lost 2 bases, with 17 bases between them. CDR3 loop: CASSLGFQGRAYEQYF. The CDR3 nucleotides are TGTGCCAGCAGCTTAGGATTCCAGGGCCGAGCCTACGAGCAGTACTTC.

The chain is built from TRBV20-1 and TRBJ2-1; 7 positions match TRBD2. Germline V CDR1 and CDR2: DFQATT, SNEGSKA (reference sequence). The CDR3 covers 17 residues. The V gene end was trimmed by 0 bases and the J gene end by 10 bases; junction bases not matched to a gene: 18. CDR3: CSARDPAGVTSAEEQFF. CDR3 coding DNA: TGCAGTGCTAGAGATCCCGCGGGAGTTACCAGTGCGGAAGAGCAGTTCTTC.

This clonotype was seen only a few times. The chain recombines TRBV20-1 with TRBJ2-5, with D unclear. The germline CDR1 and CDR2 sequences are DFQATT and SNEGSKA (reference sequence). The CDR3 runs to 12 residues. V was trimmed by 5 bases and J by 1 base, leaving 8 bases between them. This chain's CDR3 is CSAPDSQETQYF. The CDR3 DNA sequence: TGCAGTGCTCCGGATTCCCAAGAGACCCAGTACTTC.

This clonotype was counted ten times or more. This chain uses TRBV6-5 with TRBJ2-7, with TRBD1 as a possible D gene (6 bases). Deletions cut 5 bases from V and 3 bases from J, with 17 bases between. The CDR3 extends over 15 amino acids. Germline CDR1 and CDR2: MNHEY and SVGAGI. The CDR3 nucleotides are TGTGCCAGCAGTATTCTGGCCGGACAGCGCTACGAGCAGTACTTC. It codes for CASSILAGQRYEQYF.

V usage is TRBV4-2 and J usage is TRBJ1-2; TRBD1 matches at 9 bases. Germline V CDR1 and CDR2: LGHNA, YNFKEQ. The CDR3 has 16 residues. V shed 1 base and J 4 bases; nucleotides not matched to a gene: 7. CDR3 region: CASSQVPGQGLYGYTF. For the CDR3, the DNA is TGTGCCAGCAGCCAAGTGCCGGGACAGGGACTCTATGGCTACACCTTC.

CDR3 residues: CASSLGVISGANVLTF. The CDR3 DNA sequence: TGTGCCAGCAGCTTGGGTGTTATCTCTGGGGCCAACGTCCTGACTTTC. The J gene is TRBJ2-6, the V gene TRBV5-5, with D uncertain. The CDR3 covers 16 residues. Germline V gene lookup returns CDR1 SGHKS and CDR2 YYEKEE (reference sequence). Trimming cost V 0 bases and J 0 bases, with 7 bases left between them.

The CDR3: CASSPGTEREQYF. CDR3 sequence (DNA): TGTGCCAGCAGCCCGGGGACCGAGCGCGAGCAGTACTTC. The gene calls are TRBV7-2 and TRBJ2-7, with D perhaps assigned TRBD1 or TRBD2 (5 bases each). Germline V gives CDR1 SGHTA, CDR2 FQGNSA. This CDR3 has 13 amino acids. Trimming left V 5 bases short and J 6 bases short, with 14 bases between.

The V and J genes are TRBV28 and TRBJ1-4; weak D call: TRBD1 (5 bases). Germline V lookup: CDR1 MDHEN, CDR2 SYDVKM. The CDR3 is 15 residues long. V lost 6 bases to trimming and J lost 10 bases, with 21 bases between them. The CDR3 sequence is CASSPGGVSQGKLFF. The CDR3 DNA sequence: TGTGCCAGCAGCCCTGGGGGAGTCTCGCAAGGAAAACTGTTTTTT. Complete variable domain (other parts from reference TRBV28 and TRBJ1-4): DVKVTQSSRYLVKRTGEKVFLECVQDMDHENMFWYRQDPGLGLRLIYFSYDVKMKEKGDIPEGYSVSREKKERFSLILESASTNQTSMYLCASSPGGVSQGKLFFGSGTQLSVL.

In this sample, this clonotype turned up a few times. The chain links TRBV7-3 to TRBJ2-1; 9 positions match TRBD2. With 4 bases clipped from V and 6 bases from J, the junction kept 7 bases outside the gene matches. CDR3 length: 15 residues. CDR1 and CDR2 from the germline V gene are SGHTA and FQGTGA. CDR3 in amino acids: CASSSLIAGANEQFF. The CDR3 DNA is TGTGCCAGCAGCTCCCTTATAGCGGGAGCCAATGAGCAGTTCTTC.

At least ten counts were recorded for this clonotype. The CDR3 DNA reads as TGCAGTGCTAAGATTATAAGAAGCGGACTGTACAATGAGCAGTTCTTC. This codes for CSAKIIRSGLYNEQFF. The V call is TRBV20-1, the J call TRBJ2-1; possibly TRBD2 for D (5 bases). Between the trimmed V and J ends, which lost 4 bases and 4 bases, there was a span of 20 bases. CDR3 length: 16 amino acids. The germline CDR1 and CDR2 sequences are DFQATT and SNEGSKA (reference sequence).

This clonotype appeared once. This chain uses TRBV6-2 or TRBV6-3 with TRBJ1-1; D perhaps matches TRBD1 (5 bases). Trimming shortened V by 4 bases and J by 1 base, and 16 bases separated the two germline ends. The length of the CDR3 is 16 residues. Germline assignment: CDR1 MNHEY and CDR2 SVGEGT. The CDR3 nucleotides read TGTGCCAGCAGTTCCTGGGGGGGACCCAGGAACACTGAAGCTTTCTTT. Its protein is CASSSWGGPRNTEAFF.

This clonotype was found a few times. The V call is TRBV2, the J call TRBJ2-7, with 8 positions matching TRBD2. Germline values: CDR1 SNHLY, CDR2 FYNNEI. This CDR3 contains 15 residues. The V segment lost 4 bases and the J segment 7 bases; nucleotides outside the gene matches: 12. The CDR3 nucleotides read TGTGCCAGCAGTGGTACTAGCGGTGGCCTGGGGGAGCAGTACTTC. Translating gives CASSGTSGGLGEQYF.

This clonotype was seen a few times. This chain links TRBV10-3 with TRBJ1-2; 7 positions agree with TRBD1. CDR1 and CDR2 from the germline V gene are ENHRY and SYGVKD. V trimming: 4 bases; J trimming: 2 bases; junction bases outside the gene matches: 1. The CDR3 length is 13 residues. The CDR3 loop is CAISGDRNYGYTF. The CDR3 DNA is TGTGCCATCAGTGGGGACAGAAACTATGGCTACACCTTC.

The rearrangement joins TRBV7-8 to TRBJ2-7; TRBD2 aligns across 9 bases. V lost 0 bases, J lost 3 bases, and 3 bases stayed unmatched. The CDR3 extends over 15 amino acids. Germline V gene sequence: CDR1 SGHVS, CDR2 FQNEAQ. This CDR3 is CASSLASGGYYEQYF. The CDR3 nucleotides are TGTGCCAGCAGCTTAGCTAGCGGGGGCTACTACGAGCAGTACTTC. Full variable domain (rest looked up from reference TRBV7-8 and TRBJ2-7): GAGVSQSPRYKVAKRGQDVALRCDPISGHVSLFWYQQALGQGPEFLTYFQNEAQLDKSGLPSDRFFAERPEGSVSTLKIQRTQQEDSAVYLCASSLASGGYYEQYFGPGTRLTVT.

This clonotype was counted only a few times. This chain links TRBV27 with TRBJ1-3; D remains unclear. The CDR3 loop spans 13 amino acids. Trimming removed 5 bases from V and 2 bases from J, with 7 bases in between. Germline values: CDR1 MNHEY, CDR2 SMNVEV (reference sequence). In nucleotides, the CDR3 is TGTGCCAGCAGTGTCCAACCTGGAAACACCATATATTTT. Translating gives CASSVQPGNTIYF.

Only a few counts were recorded for this clonotype. The genes are TRBV20-1 and TRBJ2-7; tentative D call: TRBD2 (5 bases). CDR3 size: 14 residues. Germline V gives CDR1 DFQATT, CDR2 SNEGSKA (reference sequence). V was trimmed by 0 bases and J by 3 bases, leaving 12 bases between them. The CDR3 reads CSARDEGLSYEQYF. In nucleotides, the CDR3 is TGCAGTGCTAGAGATGAGGGTTTAAGCTACGAGCAGTACTTC.

The chain links TRBV20-1 to TRBJ2-1; D uncertain. V was pared by 6 bases and J by 3 bases, with 12 bases between. Germline-derived CDR1 and CDR2 are DFQATT and SNEGSKA (reference sequence). This CDR3 contains 13 residues. This chain's CDR3 is CSAMGLNYNEQFF. The CDR3 DNA follows: TGCAGTGCGATGGGCTTAAACTACAATGAGCAGTTCTTC.

The rearrangement joins TRBV29-1 to TRBJ2-6, with 7 bases matching TRBD1. Germline V gene lookup returns CDR1 SQVTM and CDR2 ANQGSEA. V was clipped by 7 bases and J by 0 bases; unmatched bases: 9. The CDR3 is 16 amino acids. DNA of the CDR3: TGCAGCGCCTCAGGGGGTGTCAACTCTGGGGCCAACGTCCTGACTTTC. It translates to CSASGGVNSGANVLTF.